Listed below are T cell receptor beta chains from one sample, sequenced in a study of cytomegalovirus exposure and HLA in healthy donors. TCRdb's table, derived via immunoSEQ multiplex PCR, lists solely in-frame clones and lacks some. This sample has 150,000 to 200,000 clones; around 86% occur once, and the top ten carry 6.3%. Sequenced material: PBMCs. These receptors were collected from a man aged 35-49 years in good health and CMV-seropositive. CDR3s include the opening cysteine and the closing phenylalanine or tryptophan. The D gene is left open where the match is weak. Size is omitted from some rows. Given values are once, few, many or a class for expanded clones.

size | J | V | D | DNA | CDR3
- | TRBJ2-3 | TRBV19 | - | TGTGCCAGTAGTATACCCAGGGCCACAGATACGCAGTATTTT | CASSIPRATDTQYF
- | TRBJ2-4 | TRBV7-9 | TRBD1 | TGTGCCAGCAGTTACGGGCACAGGGGGCTAAACATTCAGTACTTC | CASSYGHRGLNIQYF
once | TRBJ2-3 | TRBV5-1 | TRBD1 | TGCGCCAGCAGCTCCGACAGGGCTAGCACAGATACGCAGTATTTT | CASSSDRASTDTQYF
- | TRBJ2-7 | TRBV21-1 | - | TGTGCCAGCAACCCAGGGTCGGTCTACGCCTACGAGCAGTACTTC | CASNPGSVYAYEQYF
- | TRBJ2-5 | TRBV29-1 | TRBD2 | TGCAGCGTTGAAGTGGTAGCGGGGGCCCAAGAGACCCAGTACTTC | CSVEVVAGAQETQYF
- | TRBJ1-1 | TRBV6-4 | TRBD1 | TGTGCCAGCAGGCCAGGGACAGGGGAGGTGAACACTGAAGCTTTCTTT | CASRPGTGEVNTEAFF
- | TRBJ1-3 | TRBV28 | TRBD1 | TGTGCCAGCAGTAGAACAGGGGAACGGAGAAACACCATATATTTT | CASSRTGERRNTIYF
- | TRBJ2-2 | TRBV4-3 | - | TGCGCCAGCAGCCAAGCCCCGGAGCACCGGGGCACCGGGGAGCTGTTTTTT | CASSQAPEHRGTGELFF
- | TRBJ2-3 | TRBV15 | - | TGTGCCACCAGCAGAGAATTTAGTAGTCCCCTCCCAGATACGCAGTATTTT | CATSREFSSPLPDTQYF
- | TRBJ2-7 | TRBV5-1 | - | TGCGCCAGCAGCGGTGCCGGGACAACCTACGAGCAGTACTTC | CASSGAGTTYEQYF
- | TRBJ2-2 | TRBV11-2 | TRBD2 | TGTGCCAGCAGCTTAGAGGATAGCGGGGGGGCCGTGCTCGCCGGGGAGCTGTTTTTT | CASSLEDSGGAVLAGELFF
- | TRBJ1-1 | TRBV4-2 | - | TGTGCCAGCAGCCAAGATTGGCTCTTGAACACTGAAGCTTTCTTT | CASSQDWLLNTEAFF
- | TRBJ2-1 | TRBV28 | TRBD1 | TGTGCCAGCAGATATTCATACAGGGGCGGCAATGAGCAGTTCTTC | CASRYSYRGGNEQFF
- | TRBJ2-3 | TRBV15 | - | TGTGCCACCAGCAGAGGGGCGGGGGCCGCAGATACGCAGTATTTT | CATSRGAGAADTQYF
- | TRBJ1-6 | TRBV19 | TRBD1 | TGTGCCAGTAGTACTTCGACAGGGATGTTGGGTTCACCCCTCCACTTT | CASSTSTGMLGSPLHF
- | TRBJ2-7 | TRBV15 | TRBD1 | TGTGCCACCAGCAGGAAAGGACAGGGGGTGCCAGAGCAGTACTTC | CATSRKGQGVPEQYF
- | TRBJ1-1 | TRBV7-3 | TRBD1 | TGTGCCAGCAGCTTAGGGGACAGGGGCACTGAAGCTTTCTTT | CASSLGDRGTEAFF
- | TRBJ1-2 | TRBV11-2 | TRBD1 | TGTGCCAGCAGCTTGGGCCGCCTCCGGGACAGCGCTAACTATGGCTACACCTTC | CASSLGRLRDSANYGYTF
- | TRBJ2-7 | TRBV6-1 | - | TGTGCCAGCAGTGAAGCGGGGGCAGGGATCGGCGAGCAGTACTTC | CASSEAGAGIGEQYF
once | TRBJ1-1 | TRBV6-1 | TRBD1 | TGTGCCAGCAGGGAAGGGGGCAGGACTGAAGCTTTCTTT | CASREGGRTEAFF
once | TRBJ2-7 | TRBV29-1 | TRBD1 | TGCAGCGTTGCCCCGGGACAGGCCTACGAGCAGTACTTC | CSVAPGQAYEQYF
- | TRBJ2-7 | TRBV4-1 | - | TGCGCCAGCAGCCAACCAGGTTCCTACGAGCAGTACTTC | CASSQPGSYEQYF
- | TRBJ1-1 | TRBV4-2 | - | TGTGCCAGCAGCCAATTGGGCGGGAGCCTTAACACTGAAGCTTTCTTT | CASSQLGGSLNTEAFF
- | TRBJ1-1 | TRBV6-5 | - | TGTGCCAGCAGTAACGGAGGGGTCTCTGAAGCTTTCTTT | CASSNGGVSEAFF
- | TRBJ2-7 | TRBV6-1 | - | TGTGCCAGCACTTTGGACAGCCTACACTACGAGCAGTACTTC | CASTLDSLHYEQYF
- | TRBJ2-1 | TRBV5-1 | - | TGCGCCAGCAGCTTGGCCGACGGGGCCAGGGGTGAGCAGTTCTTC | CASSLADGARGEQFF
- | TRBJ2-7 | TRBV5-1 | - | TGCGCCAGCAGCTTGGGAGTGGAGGGACGGGCCTACGAGCAGTACTTC | CASSLGVEGRAYEQYF
- | TRBJ2-1 | TRBV7-6 | - | TGTGCCAGCAGCTTAGTTTGGAGCTTTTCCTACAATGAGCAGTTCTTC | CASSLVWSFSYNEQFF
- | TRBJ1-2 | TRBV28 | TRBD1 | TGTGCCAGCAGTTTCCAGGACAGGGCAAGCTACACCTTC | CASSFQDRASYTF
- | TRBJ2-7 | TRBV7-8 | TRBD2 | TGTGCCAGCCGGAGCGCAGCGGGGGCCGAGCAGTACTTC | CASRSAAGAEQYF
- | TRBJ1-5 | TRBV30 | - | TGTGCCTGGAGTCCCCAGGTCTATACAAATCAGCCCCAGCATTTT | CAWSPQVYTNQPQHF
- | TRBJ1-2 | TRBV30 | TRBD1 | TGTGCCTGGGTACGCCCCGGGACAGGGAGGTCTGGCTACACCTTC | CAWVRPGTGRSGYTF
few | TRBJ2-7 | TRBV18 | - | TGTGCCAGCTCACCACCCGACAGGTTCACCTACGAGCAGTACTTC | CASSPPDRFTYEQYF
- | TRBJ1-1 | TRBV7-6 | - | TGTGCCAGCAGCCAGGGACAGAACACTGAAGCTTTCTTT | CASSQGQNTEAFF
- | TRBJ2-7 | TRBV2 | TRBD1 | TGTGCCATAAAGGGGACAGCCACTTACGAGCAGTACTTC | CAIKGTATYEQYF
- | TRBJ1-2 | TRBV11-2 | - | TGTGCCAGCAGCTTAGGGACAGCCCTCTATGGCTACACCTTC | CASSLGTALYGYTF
- | TRBJ2-2 | TRBV27 | - | TGTGCCAGCAATAACGGGGTAACCGGGGAGCTGTTTTTT | CASNNGVTGELFF
few | TRBJ2-7 | TRBV6-5 | TRBD1 | TGTGCCAGCCGTCTGGGACAGGGGACCTACTACGAGCAGTACTTC | CASRLGQGTYYEQYF
- | TRBJ2-2 | TRBV7-2 | TRBD2 | TGTGCCAGCAGCTTAGGATGGGGGGGAAACACCGGGGAGCTGTTTTTT | CASSLGWGGNTGELFF
- | TRBJ2-3 | TRBV2 | TRBD1 | TGTGCCAGCAGGACGGGACAGATAGCCCCAGGGGCGCAGTATTTT | CASRTGQIAPGAQYF
- | TRBJ2-5 | TRBV5-1 | - | TGCGCCAGCAGCCTGACACCGGGGGAGACCCAGTACTTC | CASSLTPGETQYF
once | TRBJ1-4 | TRBV28 | - | TGTGCCGGAAATCGGGGGACCGACGGTGAAAAACTGTTTTTT | CAGNRGTDGEKLFF
- | TRBJ2-2 | TRBV29-1 | - | TGCAGCTTCCTGAAGGGGATCACCGGGGAGCTGTTTTTT | CSFLKGITGELFF
- | TRBJ1-1 | TRBV29-1 | TRBD1 | TGCAGCGTTGACCCTGGGGACAGGGGGGCTACAGCTTTCTTT | CSVDPGDRGATAFF
- | TRBJ1-5 | TRBV7-9 | - | TGTGCCAGCAGCGTGACAGGCCACCCTTCCAATCAGCCCCAGCATTTT | CASSVTGHPSNQPQHF
- | TRBJ2-3 | TRBV19 | - | TGTGCCACCCTTGGTCTCGGTACGCAGTATTTT | CATLGLGTQYF
- | TRBJ2-7 | TRBV4-2 | - | TGTGCCAGCAGCCAAGACAGGGGATGGGTAAACGAGCAGTACTTC | CASSQDRGWVNEQYF
- | TRBJ1-2 | TRBV7-2 | - | TGTGCCAGCAGCCCCCGTCTGGTATTTCGGGACTATGGCTACACCTTC | CASSPRLVFRDYGYTF
once | TRBJ1-5 | TRBV18 | TRBD1 | TGTGCCAGCTCACCGCAGGGGGTTCTCAATCAGCCCCAGCATTTT | CASSPQGVLNQPQHF
- | TRBJ2-1 | TRBV4-1 | - | TGCGCCAGCAGCCAAGGGTACAACTACAATGAGCAGTTCTTC | CASSQGYNYNEQFF
- | TRBJ2-4 | TRBV19 | - | TGTGCCAGTACCCCGGACGGGGAGTTAGCCAAAAACATTCAGTACTTC | CASTPDGELAKNIQYF
- | TRBJ2-7 | TRBV7-2 | - | TGTGCCAGCAGGTCGGGACTCTCCTACGAGCAGTACTTC | CASRSGLSYEQYF
- | TRBJ1-2 | TRBV5-1 | TRBD1 | TGCGCCAGCAGCAAAGACAGGGGGCTTAACTATGGCTACACCTTC | CASSKDRGLNYGYTF
- | TRBJ1-5 | TRBV7-9 | - | TGTGCCAGCAGCTTAGGGGGCTCCCAGCCCCAGCATTTT | CASSLGGSQPQHF
- | TRBJ1-2 | TRBV18 | TRBD1 | TGTGCCAGCTCACCACCCTCACAGGGGGGAGGCTACACCTTC | CASSPPSQGGGYTF